Shown below are 29 T cell receptor beta chains from a single sample sequenced in a study of blood T cell repertoires in COVID-19. Here immunoSEQ multiplex PCR was the method, and the copy in TCRdb shows in-frame clones only, minus some. Here the sample spans some 140,000 clones, roughly 80% being singletons. The sequenced sample was peripheral blood. Every receptor here comes from a woman between 70 and 85 years old with COVID-19, enrolled during active disease.

V is TRBV29-1 and J is TRBJ2-1; 11 bases are a match to TRBD2. Germline V CDR1 and CDR2: SQVTM, ANQGSEA. Unmatched junction bases numbered 6, after V lost 8 bases and J lost 3 bases. This CDR3 has 14 amino acids. CDR3 coding DNA: TGCAGCACGACCGGGACTAGCGGCTACAATGAGCAGTTCTTC. Amino acid sequence: CSTTGTSGYNEQFF.

The genes are TRBV7-2 and TRBJ2-5; D perhaps matches TRBD2 (6 bases). CDR3 length: 13 amino acids. CDR1 is SGHTA and CDR2 is FQGNSA in the germline V gene. The ends were cut back, 3 bases at V and 7 bases at J, with 12 bases in the middle. The CDR3 coding sequence is TGTGCCAGCAGCTTCAGGGCCGGGGGGACCCAGTACTTC. Translation: CASSFRAGGTQYF.

The chain links TRBV2 to TRBJ2-5, with a weak D call TRBD2 (6 bases). From germline, CDR1 is SNHLY and CDR2 FYNNEI. V lost 7 bases and J 7 bases, leaving 16 bases between the germline ends. The CDR3 covers 13 residues. The CDR3 reads CASMRGVGGTQYF. The CDR3 nucleotides are TGTGCCAGCATGCGCGGGGTCGGCGGGACCCAGTACTTC.

This clone turned up a few times. The genes are TRBV7-8 and TRBJ1-2; 9 bases are a match to TRBD1. V was clipped by 5 bases and J by 4 bases; unmatched bases: 8. Germline CDR1 SGHVS, CDR2 FQNEAQ. The CDR3 sequence is 15 residues long. CDR3 residues: CASSATAQGAYGYTF. Here the CDR3 DNA reads TGTGCCAGCAGCGCAACCGCACAGGGGGCCTATGGCTACACCTTC.

The chain links TRBV27 to TRBJ1-5; D is perhaps TRBD1 (5 bases). The V and J ends lost 5 bases and 7 bases respectively, with 15 bases between them. This CDR3 contains 14 residues. Germline-derived CDR1 and CDR2 are MNHEY and SMNVEV (reference sequence). The CDR3 DNA reads TGTGCCAGCAGTAAGGTGGTTGGGGGGCAGCCCCAGCATTTT. Its translation: CASSKVVGGQPQHF.

The sample holds many counts of this clone. The chain uses TRBV6-2 or TRBV6-3 and TRBJ1-2; 10 positions match TRBD1. With V trimmed by 6 bases and J by 3 bases, 10 bases remained unmatched. This CDR3 contains 16 residues. The germline CDR1 and CDR2 sequences are MNHEY and SVGEGT. This CDR3 reads CASSPSGTGADYGYTF. The CDR3 DNA reads as TGTGCCAGCAGCCCATCCGGGACAGGGGCAGACTATGGCTACACCTTC.

This clone was seen a few times. This rearrangement joins TRBV4-1 to TRBJ1-2, with 7 bases aligning to TRBD1. CDR1 MGHRA and CDR2 YSYEKL come from the germline V gene. Losses at the gene ends were 0 bases for V and 8 bases for J; bases not matched to a gene: 21. The CDR3 covers 19 residues. The CDR3 DNA sequence: TGCGCCAGCAGCCAAGATCCTAGGGCGGGACAGCCAATTTCCTGGGGCTACACCTTC. It yields the protein CASSQDPRAGQPISWGYTF.

The chain joins TRBV27 to TRBJ1-2; 11 nucleotides align to TRBD1. Germline-derived CDR1 and CDR2 are MNHEY and SMNVEV (reference sequence). J was trimmed by 8 bases and V by 6 bases; bases with no gene match: 11. This CDR3 is built from 15 residues. CDR3 nucleotide sequence: TGTGCCAGCAGGCCCGGGACAGGGGGGGTGAGAGGCTACACCTTC. This translates into CASRPGTGGVRGYTF.

This clone turned up a few times. V gene TRBV7-9 combines with J gene TRBJ2-7; D may be TRBD1 (7 bases). Per germline, CDR1 SEHNR and CDR2 FQNEAQ (reference sequence). V gave up 5 bases and J gave up 2 bases, with 13 bases separating them. The CDR3 runs 14 residues. The CDR3 DNA follows: TGTGCCAGCAGCCCGCGGGACAGCGCCTACGAGCAGTACTTC. This encodes CASSPRDSAYEQYF.

This chain connects TRBV5-1 to TRBJ2-2; 15 positions agree with TRBD2. The germline CDR1 and CDR2 sequences are SGHRS and YFSETQ. Losses at the gene ends were 4 bases for V and 6 bases for J; bases not matched to a gene: 4. The CDR3 totals 16 residues. As DNA, the CDR3 is TGCGCCAGCAGCGCCGGGACTAGCGGGGGGTCCGGGGAGCTGTTTTTT. Encoded protein: CASSAGTSGGSGELFF.

This clone was recorded once. This chain links TRBV15 with TRBJ1-5; 12 bases are shared with TRBD1. Trimming cost V 3 bases and J 6 bases; bases outside gene matches: 3. This CDR3 region has 15 residues. Germline V CDR1 and CDR2: LNHNV, YYDKDF (reference sequence). CDR3 in amino acids: CATSRGQGASQPQHF. In DNA form, the CDR3 reads TGTGCCACCAGCAGGGGACAGGGGGCGAGTCAGCCCCAGCATTTT.

The chain carries TRBV2 and TRBJ2-7, with D possibly matching TRBD2 (7 bases). CDR3 size: 15 residues. Germline V lookup: CDR1 SNHLY, CDR2 FYNNEI. Trimming stripped 7 bases from V and 4 bases from J, with 20 bases between. CDR3 amino acids: CASMAPAGALYEQYF. The DNA of the CDR3 is TGTGCCAGCATGGCCCCTGCGGGGGCCTTATACGAGCAGTACTTC.

This chain links TRBV6-5 with TRBJ1-3, with a tentative D call TRBD1 (5 bases). Germline CDR1 is MNHEY and CDR2 is SVGAGI. The CDR3 is 12 amino acids. Trimming left V 6 bases short and J 2 bases short, with 5 bases between. CDR3 DNA sequence: TGTGCCAGCAGAGGGGCTGGAAACACCATATATTTT. Encoded protein: CASRGAGNTIYF.

The rearrangement joins TRBV9 to TRBJ2-1, with 8 nucleotides matching TRBD1. The CDR3 length is 15 residues. CDR1 is SGDLS and CDR2 is YYNGEE in the germline V gene. Germline trimming cut 6 bases from V and 0 bases from J; bases unmatched to any gene: 5. The CDR3 here is CASKDRELSYNEQFF. CDR3 DNA: TGTGCCAGCAAGGACAGGGAACTCTCCTACAATGAGCAGTTCTTC.

The rearrangement joins TRBV19 to TRBJ2-2; 13 bases align to TRBD2. The V segment lost 5 bases and the J segment 5 bases; nucleotides outside the gene matches: 5. Germline V gives CDR1 LNHDA, CDR2 SQIVND (reference sequence). The CDR3 totals 16 residues. The CDR3 nucleotides are TGTGCCAGTAGTTTAGGACTAGCGGGGGTTACCGGGGAGCTGTTTTTT. This encodes CASSLGLAGVTGELFF. The whole variable domain, remainder taken from reference TRBV19 and TRBJ2-2, is DGGITQSPKYLFRKEGQNVTLSCEQNLNHDAMYWYRQDPGQGLRLIYYSQIVNDFQKGDIAEGYSVSREKKESFPLTVTSAQKNPTAFYLCASSLGLAGVTGELFFGEGSRLTVL.

For this clone: This CDR3 is also generated by other DNA sequences in the sample. This rearrangement joins TRBV30 to TRBJ1-3, with D uncertain. V lost 0 bases and J 3 bases, leaving 6 bases between the germline ends. The CDR3 extends over 13 amino acids. Germline CDR1 GTSNPN, CDR2 SVGIG (reference sequence). CDR3 region: CAWSVQVGNTIYF. CDR3 nucleotides: TGTGCCTGGAGTGTACAAGTTGGAAACACCATATATTTT.

In this sample, this clone turned up a few times. The rearrangement links TRBV5-4 to TRBJ1-2; D is uncertain. The CDR3 has 15 amino acids. Germline assignment: CDR1 SGHNT and CDR2 YYREEE (reference sequence). V shed 5 bases and J shed 8 bases, with 22 bases lying between them. The chain's CDR3 is CASRDSWASLRGYTF. As DNA, the CDR3 is TGTGCCAGCAGAGATTCGTGGGCATCCCTTCGGGGCTACACCTTC.

This chain links TRBV3-1 (or the pseudogene TRBV3-2) with TRBJ2-4; 16 bases line up with TRBD2. The CDR3 is 18 residues long. The germline V gene has CDR1 LGHDT and CDR2 YNNKEL (reference sequence). V lost 4 bases to trimming and J lost 0 bases; unmatched junction nucleotides: 3. The CDR3 sequence: CASSRGLAGGIAKNIQYF. The CDR3 DNA reads as TGTGCCAGCAGCCGGGGACTAGCGGGGGGGATAGCCAAAAACATTCAGTACTTC.

V usage is TRBV4-2 and J usage is TRBJ1-3; D ambiguous. The V end lost 0 bases, the J end lost 4 bases, and 4 bases lay between the germline ends. Looked up from germline, CDR1 is LGHNA and CDR2 is YNFKEQ. This CDR3 comprises 13 residues. The CDR3 bases are TGTGCCAGCAGCCAAGACGGGGGAAACACCATATATTTT. Its protein product is CASSQDGGNTIYF.

This rearrangement joins TRBV5-8 to TRBJ1-5; 7 bases align to TRBD1. Germline values: CDR1 SGHTS, CDR2 YDEGEE. The V and J ends lost 0 bases and 6 bases, in that order; junction bases with no gene match: 3. The CDR3 spans 14 residues. The CDR3 nucleotides are TGTGCCAGCAGCTTGGATGACAGGGCTCAGCCCCAGCATTTT. It yields the protein CASSLDDRAQPQHF.

This clone was counted only a few times. The genes are TRBV24-1 and TRBJ1-5, with D maybe TRBD1 (5 bases). The germline CDR1 and CDR2 sequences are KGHDR and SFDVKD. The V gene lost 5 bases and the J gene lost 0 bases, with 7 bases spanning the gap. The CDR3 contains 14 residues. The CDR3 DNA follows: TGTGCCACCAGTGCGGGGGGTAGCAATCAGCCCCAGCATTTT. This gives the protein CATSAGGSNQPQHF.

In DNA, the CDR3 is TGTGCCAGCAGCCCGGCGGGGGCTCCAGGAAACACCATATATTTT. The encoded protein is CASSPAGAPGNTIYF. This chain uses TRBV5-6 with TRBJ1-3; the D gene is possibly TRBD1 (6 bases). The germline CDR1 and CDR2 sequences are SGHDT and YYEEEE. The V and J ends lost 4 bases and 4 bases respectively, with 15 bases between them. CDR3 length: 15 amino acids.

This chain connects TRBV12-3 or TRBV12-4 to TRBJ1-2; D gene unclear. Trimming removed 6 bases from V and 1 base from J, with 9 bases in between. The CDR3 spans 13 residues. The CDR3 coding sequence is TGTGCCAGCAGGGAGCGGGGTAACTATGGCTACACCTTC. Translation: CASRERGNYGYTF.

V and J are TRBV6-1 and TRBJ2-3; 15 bases line up with TRBD2. Germline values: CDR1 MNHNS, CDR2 SASEGT. V lost 8 bases to trimming and J lost 5 bases; unmatched junction nucleotides: 8. This CDR3 region has 16 residues. The CDR3 is CASGGGLAGGGDTQYF. CDR3 DNA: TGTGCCAGCGGTGGGGGACTAGCGGGGGGAGGAGATACGCAGTATTTT.

This clone was detected once. The chain employs TRBV13 and TRBJ1-1, with D tentatively TRBD1 (6 bases). This CDR3 spans 15 amino acids. The V end lost 0 bases, the J end lost 0 bases, and 8 bases lay between the germline ends. Germline loops: CDR1 PRHDT, CDR2 FYEKMQ (reference sequence). The CDR3 loop reads CASSLGTGLNTEAFF. For the CDR3, the DNA is TGTGCCAGCAGCTTAGGAACAGGGCTGAACACTGAAGCTTTCTTT.

CDR3 in DNA: TGTGCCAGCAGTGAGGGCTCCGGGGAGCTGTTTTTT. Protein: CASSEGSGELFF. This chain connects TRBV6-4 to TRBJ2-2; D remains ambiguous. The CDR3 loop spans 12 amino acids. Trimming removed 3 bases at V and 6 bases at J, with 5 bases between. From germline, CDR1 is MRHNA and CDR2 SNTAGT.

The chain employs TRBV7-9 and TRBJ1-1; TRBD1 matches at 7 bases. Germline-derived CDR1 and CDR2 are SEHNR and FQNEAQ (reference sequence). The CDR3 has 12 amino acids. J lost 11 bases, V lost 5 bases, and 8 bases had no gene match. This CDR3 is CASSTGAMGAFF. The CDR3 DNA is TGTGCCAGCAGCACAGGGGCGATGGGGGCTTTCTTT.

This clone showed up just once. This rearrangement joins TRBV7-9 to TRBJ1-2; possibly TRBD1 for D (5 bases). The length of the CDR3 is 13 residues. V gave up 5 bases and J gave up 6 bases, with 13 bases separating them. The germline gives CDR1 SEHNR, CDR2 FQNEAQ (reference sequence). CDR3 in amino acids: CASSRDFGDGYTF. DNA for the CDR3: TGTGCCAGCAGCCGGGACTTTGGGGATGGCTACACCTTC.

The V call is TRBV5-1, the J call TRBJ2-2; tentatively, D is TRBD2 (6 bases). Germline CDR1 reads SGHRS; CDR2 reads YFSETQ. This CDR3 has 15 residues. V was cut by 3 bases and J by 3 bases, with 12 bases left in between. Written as DNA, the CDR3 is TGCGCCAGCAGCTGGGGCGGGGTTCACACCGGGGAGCTGTTTTTT. As protein: CASSWGGVHTGELFF.